These 8 T cell receptor beta chains came from one sample sequenced in a study of shared clonotypes between healthy human individuals. TCRdb keeps only in-frame clones here, not all; method: immunoSEQ multiplex PCR. Of hundreds of thousands of clones detected, about 74% appear once; the ten largest clones hold about 9.4%. The specimen sequenced was memory CD4+ T cells sorted from blood. Subset denoted: CD45RA-negative fraction. The origin of the receptors is a man aged 30-40 years in good health.

J is TRBJ2-5 and V is TRBV7-9; tentatively, D is TRBD1 or TRBD2 (5 bases each). In germline, CDR1 is SEHNR, CDR2 FQNEAQ (reference sequence). This CDR3 has 14 residues. V was pared by 5 bases and J by 1 base, with 11 bases between. In DNA, the CDR3 is TGTGCCAGCAGCCGAAGGGGAGTCCAAGAGACCCAGTACTTC. Its translation: CASSRRGVQETQYF.

In this sample, this clone turned up many times. The chain combines TRBV28 with TRBJ1-4, with no clear D. This CDR3 spans 15 amino acids. Germline CDR1 reads MDHEN; CDR2 reads SYDVKM. V was trimmed by 4 bases and J by 0 bases, leaving 9 bases between them. The CDR3 loop is CASSSTAATNEKLFF. DNA for the CDR3: TGTGCCAGCAGTTCAACAGCTGCAACTAATGAAAAACTGTTTTTT.

The J gene is TRBJ2-1, the V gene TRBV7-9; no definite D call. Deletions cut 6 bases from V and 9 bases from J, with 12 bases between. The CDR3 is made up of 12 amino acids. Germline CDR1 and CDR2: SEHNR and FQNEAQ (reference sequence). CDR3 nucleotides: TGTGCCAGCAGGAATCACGCCCCTGAGCAGTTCTTC. The encoded protein is CASRNHAPEQFF.

V usage is TRBV28 and J usage is TRBJ1-5, with D possibly matching TRBD1 (5 bases). Trimming pared 5 bases from V and 5 bases from J, leaving 19 bases between. Germline values: CDR1 MDHEN, CDR2 SYDVKM. This CDR3 region has 16 residues. The chain's CDR3 is CASSPIGGVKDQPQHF. In DNA form, the CDR3 reads TGTGCCAGCAGTCCCATCGGGGGAGTTAAGGATCAGCCCCAGCATTTT.

The chain couples TRBV5-4 to TRBJ2-1, with 7 bases matching TRBD2. CDR1 is SGHNT and CDR2 is YYREEE in the germline V gene (reference sequence). The V segment lost 3 bases and the J segment 6 bases; nucleotides outside the gene matches: 9. This CDR3 region has 15 residues. The CDR3 DNA is TGTGCCAGCAGCTATGCTAGCGGAAGACTCAATGAGCAGTTCTTC. It specifies CASSYASGRLNEQFF.

The chain employs TRBV5-1 and TRBJ2-6; 9 bases match TRBD1. The CDR3 extends over 16 amino acids. J lost 2 bases, V lost 0 bases, and 0 bases had no gene match. Germline values: CDR1 SGHRS, CDR2 YFSETQ. The CDR3 nucleotides are TGCGCCAGCAGCTTGGGACAGGGGGCTGGGGCCAACGTCCTGACTTTC. Residues: CASSLGQGAGANVLTF. Based on the CDR3 plus reference TRBV5-1 and TRBJ2-6, the full variable domain is KAGVTQTPRYLIKTRGQQVTLSCSPISGHRSVSWYQQTPGQGLQFLFEYFSETQRNKGNFPGRFSGRQFSNSRSEMNVSTLELGDSALYLCASSLGQGAGANVLTFGAGSRLTVL.

The rearrangement joins TRBV2 to TRBJ1-5; a weak D match, TRBD1 (6 bases). V was cut by 9 bases and J by 1 base, with 13 bases left in between. The CDR3 runs 14 residues. In germline, CDR1 is SNHLY, CDR2 FYNNEI. The CDR3 sequence: CARGGASSNQPQHF. Here the CDR3 DNA reads TGTGCCAGGGGGGGGGCTTCCAGCAATCAGCCCCAGCATTTT.

The V call is TRBV7-2, the J call TRBJ2-1, with 8 bases matching TRBD2. The V segment lost 5 bases and the J segment 15 bases; nucleotides outside the gene matches: 12. This CDR3 is built from 13 residues. Germline V gene data show CDR1 as SGHTA and CDR2 as FQGNSA. Here the CDR3 reads CASSNFAGLGVFF. CDR3 nucleotides: TGTGCCAGCAGCAATTTCGCGGGACTAGGGGTGTTCTTC.